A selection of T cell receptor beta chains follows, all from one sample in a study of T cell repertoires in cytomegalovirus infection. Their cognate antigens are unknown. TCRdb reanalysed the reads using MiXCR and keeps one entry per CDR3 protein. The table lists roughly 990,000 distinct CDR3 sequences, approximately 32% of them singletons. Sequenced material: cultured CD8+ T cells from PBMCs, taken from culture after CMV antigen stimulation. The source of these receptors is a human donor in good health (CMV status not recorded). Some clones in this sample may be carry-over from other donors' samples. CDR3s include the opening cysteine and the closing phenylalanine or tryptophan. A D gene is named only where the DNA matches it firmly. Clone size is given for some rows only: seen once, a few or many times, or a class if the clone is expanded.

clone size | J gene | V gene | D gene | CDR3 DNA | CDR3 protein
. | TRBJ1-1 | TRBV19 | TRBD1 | TGTGCCAGTAGTACCCCGGGACAGAGGAACACTGAAGCTTTCTTT | CASSTPGQRNTEAFF
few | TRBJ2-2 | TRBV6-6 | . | TGTGCCAGCTCCCGAGGGAGAGGAACCGGGGAGCTGTTTTTT | CASSRGRGTGELFF
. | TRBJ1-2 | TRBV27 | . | TGTGCCAGCATGTCCCGGGGCATGGCCCCCCCGTCCTATGGCTACACCTTC | CASMSRGMAPPSYGYTF
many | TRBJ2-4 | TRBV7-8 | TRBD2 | TGTGCCAGCAGCTTATCACTAGCGGGGCTTGTCGAAAACATTCAGTACTTC | CASSLSLAGLVENIQYF
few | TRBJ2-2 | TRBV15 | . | TGTGCCACCAGCAGAGATTTCAGGGGGGGGAACACCGGGGAGCTGTTTTTT | CATSRDFRGGNTGELFF
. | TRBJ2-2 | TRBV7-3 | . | TGTGCCAGCAGCTTAGGCTTGAGAGCCCAATCCCCTCTGAACACCGGGGAGCTGTTTTTT | CASSLGLRAQSPLNTGELFF
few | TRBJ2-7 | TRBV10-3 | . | TGTGCCATCAGTGAGTCTCGACGAGGGGACCTCTACGAGCAGTACTTC | CAISESRRGDLYEQYF
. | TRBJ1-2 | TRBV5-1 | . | TGCGCCAGCTCCTCCTTGGAGGGCCAGTATGGCTACACCTTC | CASSSLEGQYGYTF
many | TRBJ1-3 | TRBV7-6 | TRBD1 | TGTGCCAGCAGCTTAGCCGCGACAGGGGGCTACGGAAACACCATATATTTT | CASSLAATGGYGNTIYF
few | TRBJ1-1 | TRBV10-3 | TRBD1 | TGTGCCATCAGTGAAACGGGACAGTTAAACACTGAAGCTTTCTTT | CAISETGQLNTEAFF
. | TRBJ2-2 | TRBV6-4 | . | TGTGCCAGCAGTTTAACCCAATCCACCGGGGAGCTGTTTTTT | CASSLTQSTGELFF
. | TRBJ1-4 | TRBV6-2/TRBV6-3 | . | TGTGCCAGCAGTTACAACCCGTGGGCTAATGAAAAACTGTTTTTT | CASSYNPWANEKLFF
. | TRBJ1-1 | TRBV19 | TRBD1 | TGTGCCAGTACCTTCGGGACAGCGAATGTTGAAGCTTTCTTT | CASTFGTANVEAFF
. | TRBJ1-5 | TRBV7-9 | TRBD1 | TGTGCCAGCGGGACAGGGGATTTTTATAGCAATCAGCCCCAGCATTTT | CASGTGDFYSNQPQHF
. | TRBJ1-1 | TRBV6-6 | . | TGTGCCAGCAGTTCTGGGTCGGCAGGGACTGAAGCTTTCTTT | CASSSGSAGTEAFF
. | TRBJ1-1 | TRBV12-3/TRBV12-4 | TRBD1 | TGTGCCAGCGTCTCGACAGGGGGGTACACTGAAGCTTTCTTT | CASVSTGGYTEAFF
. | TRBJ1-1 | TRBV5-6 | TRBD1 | TGTGCCAGCAGCTTGGGCCAACGCGGGACAGGAGGAAACACTGAAGCTTTCTTT | CASSLGQRGTGGNTEAFF
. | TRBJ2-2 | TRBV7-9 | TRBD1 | TGTGCCAGCAGCCCCCGGGACAGGTCCACCGGGGAGCTGTTTTTT | CASSPRDRSTGELFF
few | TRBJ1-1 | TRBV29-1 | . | TGCAGCGTTGAAGATCAGTCGGGGGGCGAAGCTTTCTTT | CSVEDQSGGEAFF
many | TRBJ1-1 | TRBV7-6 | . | TGTGCCAGCAGTCTAAGCGCCGGGAGCACTGAAGCTTTCTTT | CASSLSAGSTEAFF
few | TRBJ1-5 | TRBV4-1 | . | TGCGCCAGCAGCCAAGCAGGTAGCAATCAGCCCCAGCATTTT | CASSQAGSNQPQHF
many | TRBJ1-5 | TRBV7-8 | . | TGTGCCAGCAGCCCGCTAAGGGGGGGCGGGCAGCCCCAGCATTTT | CASSPLRGGGQPQHF
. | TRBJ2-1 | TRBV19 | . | TGTGCCAGCCGGGACCCACCTCTACAGGAGCAGTTCTTC | CASRDPPLQEQFF
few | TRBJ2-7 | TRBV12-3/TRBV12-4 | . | TGTGCCAGCAGTTTAGAACGTACAGTGAACTACGAGCAGTACTTC | CASSLERTVNYEQYF
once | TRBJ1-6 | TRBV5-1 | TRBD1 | TGCGCCAGCAGCGACCCGGGACAGGGTAATTCACCCCTCCACTTT | CASSDPGQGNSPLHF
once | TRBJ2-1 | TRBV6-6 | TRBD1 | TGTGCCAGCAGTGCGACAGGGGGCGCCTACAATGAGCAGTTCTTC | CASSATGGAYNEQFF
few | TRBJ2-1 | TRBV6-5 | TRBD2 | TGTGCCAGCAGTTATCGGGAGCGGGGGCCCTACAATGAGCAGTTCTTC | CASSYRERGPYNEQFF
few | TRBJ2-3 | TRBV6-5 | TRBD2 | TGTGCCAGCAGTTACGAGACTAGCGGCACAGATACGCAGTATTTT | CASSYETSGTDTQYF
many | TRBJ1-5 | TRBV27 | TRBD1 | TGTGCCAGCAGCTTTGGGACAGGGAATCAGCCCCAGCATTTT | CASSFGTGNQPQHF
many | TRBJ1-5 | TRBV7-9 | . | TGTGCCAGCAGCCAGTTGGGTCAGCCCCAGCATTTT | CASSQLGQPQHF
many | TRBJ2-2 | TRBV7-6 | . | TGTGCCAGCAGCTTAGCTTACGCCAGGGCGGCCGGGGAGCTGTTTTTT | CASSLAYARAAGELFF
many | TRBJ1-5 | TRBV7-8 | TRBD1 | TGTGCCAGCAGCCCCCGGACAGGCATTATTAGCAATCAGCCCCAGCATTTT | CASSPRTGIISNQPQHF
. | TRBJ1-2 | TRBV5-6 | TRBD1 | TGTGCCAGCAGCTTGGGGGACAGGCCCCTCGTTAACTATGGCTACACCTTC | CASSLGDRPLVNYGYTF
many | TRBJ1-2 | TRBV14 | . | TGTGCCAGCAGCCAAGAACCCTGGCGGTATGGCTACACCTTC | CASSQEPWRYGYTF
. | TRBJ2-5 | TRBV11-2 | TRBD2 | TGTGCCAGCAGCTTAGTACTAGCGGGGGCCGAAGAGACCCAGTACTTC | CASSLVLAGAEETQYF
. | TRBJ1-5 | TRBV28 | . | TGTGCCAGCCAGGGCGGGGGCTGGAATCAGCCCCAGCATTTT | CASQGGGWNQPQHF
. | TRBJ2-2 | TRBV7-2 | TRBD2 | TGTGCCAGCAGATACCTAGCGGGCAACACCGGGGAGCTGTTTTTT | CASRYLAGNTGELFF
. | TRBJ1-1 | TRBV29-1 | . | TGCAGCGTCAACAGGTTGAACACTGAAGCTTTCTTT | CSVNRLNTEAFF
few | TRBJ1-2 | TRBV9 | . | TGTGCCAGCAGCGCCCGAGGGGACCGCAAGAGGGATGGCTACACCTTC | CASSARGDRKRDGYTF
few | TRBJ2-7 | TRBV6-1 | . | TGTGCCAGCAGTTACATGGCAACCACTGAGCAGTACTTC | CASSYMATTEQYF
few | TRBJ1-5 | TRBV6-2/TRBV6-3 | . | TGTGCCAGCACCTTCTCGTCAGGGGGCAATCAGCCCCAGCATTTT | CASTFSSGGNQPQHF
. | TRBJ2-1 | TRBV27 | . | TGTGCCAGCAGCACCGGGCCTGGAATTTACAATGAGCAGTTCTTC | CASSTGPGIYNEQFF
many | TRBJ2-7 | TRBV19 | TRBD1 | TGTGCCAGTAGCCCCGGGACAGGCAACTACGAGCAGTACTTC | CASSPGTGNYEQYF
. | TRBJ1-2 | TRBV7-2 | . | TGTGCCAGCAGTAGAATTGTTTCGAACGGCTACACCTTC | CASSRIVSNGYTF
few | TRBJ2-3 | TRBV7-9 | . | TGTGCCAGCACCTATGTCCCCCCCGGGTATACAGATACGCAGTATTTT | CASTYVPPGYTDTQYF
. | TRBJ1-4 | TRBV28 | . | TGTGCCAGCAATGGGGCAACTAATGAAAAACTGTTTTTT | CASNGATNEKLFF
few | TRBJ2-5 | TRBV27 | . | TGTGCCAGCAGTGTCCAGGGAGGCCAAGAGACCCAGTACTTC | CASSVQGGQETQYF
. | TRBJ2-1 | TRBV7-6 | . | TGTGCCAGCAGCTTCTTAGATAGTCCCGGCAATGAGCAGTTCTTC | CASSFLDSPGNEQFF
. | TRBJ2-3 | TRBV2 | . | TGTGCCAGCAGTGAATGGCAAGACACGCAGTATTTT | CASSEWQDTQYF
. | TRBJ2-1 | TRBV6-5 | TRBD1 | TGTGCCAGCAGTTATCGACAGGGGGGGAGCAATGAGCAGTTCTTC | CASSYRQGGSNEQFF